This TCR beta chain was sequenced in a study of early stage breast cancer tumors. Overall study context: The ER+/PR+/HER2- tumors included roughly eight ductal and a handful of lobular carcinomas.

Sequencing used immunoSEQ multiplex PCR; TCRdb keeps in-frame clones, though not all of them. In the table there are approximately 33,000 clones, just under 75% of which are singletons. The CDR3 runs to 13 residues. Germline V gene lookup returns CDR1 SGHRS and CDR2 YFSETQ. The TCR sequence derives from a person aged 35 to 50 with breast cancer. Sequenced material: blood. The rearrangement joins TRBV5-1 to TRBJ2-5; D might be TRBD2 (6 bases). Judging by the DNA end, TRBJ2-7 fits better; the J call may be wrong. The CDR3 loop reads CASSFGGADEQYF. The CDR3 coding sequence is TGCGCCAGCAGCTTCGGGGGTGCCGACGAGCAGTACTTC.